These T cell receptor beta chains were read from a single sample in a study of T cells in Graves' hyperthyroidism and ophthalmopathy. TCRdb itself ran the multiplex PCR reads through MiXCR, one entry per CDR3 protein. This sample has fewer than 550,000 distinct CDR3 sequences; about 15% occur once, and the top ten carry 11% to 15%. Material for sequencing was blood. The receptor source for this set is a woman between 18 and 30 years old with Graves' hyperthyroidism. The CDR3 runs from the conserved cysteine through the conserved F or W. The D gene is left open where the match is weak. Clone sizes are given selectively: once, few, many, or a class where the clone is expanded.

v_gene	abundance	d_gene	j_gene	CDR3nt	CDR3aa
TRBV7-9	NA	TRBD1	TRBJ2-5	TGTGCCAGCAGCGGGACGACAGGGGGCGGAGAGACCCAGTACTTC	CASSGTTGGGETQYF
TRBV6-2/TRBV6-3	once	NA	TRBJ1-6	TGTGCCAGCAGTTACTCGATAGGCTGGGAGGAGGATTCACCCCTCCACTTT	CASSYSIGWEEDSPLHF
TRBV28	NA	TRBD2	TRBJ2-1	TGTGCCAGCAGTTCACGGACTAGCGGGATCTCCTACAATGAGCAGTTCTTC	CASSSRTSGISYNEQFF
TRBV27	NA	NA	TRBJ1-5	TGTGCCAGCAGTTTAAGGACAGCCAGCAATCAGCCCCAGCATTTT	CASSLRTASNQPQHF
TRBV6-1	NA	NA	TRBJ1-4	TGTGCCAGCAGGAAGGGTAATGAAAAACTGTTTTTT	CASRKGNEKLFF
TRBV30	few	NA	TRBJ2-3	TGTGCCTGGAGCCTCTTGTCGGTGGATACGGCGCAGTATTTT	CAWSLLSVDTAQYF
TRBV4-2	NA	TRBD1	TRBJ1-6	TGTGCCAGCAGCCTCTGGGACAGGGGAGGTGGTCTCTACTTT	CASSLWDRGGGLYF
TRBV7-9	NA	NA	TRBJ1-1	TGTGCCAGCACCATGACGTCCTGGAACACTGAAGCTTTCTTT	CASTMTSWNTEAFF
TRBV2	many	NA	TRBJ2-1	TGTGCCACCCTCGAGGAGGTTGGAAATGAGCAGTTCTTC	CATLEEVGNEQFF
TRBV2	many	TRBD2	TRBJ2-1	TGTGCCAGCAGATACGGGGGGGCCTACAATGAGCAGTTCTTC	CASRYGGAYNEQFF
TRBV20-1	many	TRBD2	TRBJ2-7	TGCAGTGGAGAACCAGCGGGGTTGTACGAGCAGTACTTC	CSGEPAGLYEQYF
TRBV11-2	many	NA	TRBJ1-1	TGTGCCAGCAGCCCTGGCTCTGAAGCTTTCTTT	CASSPGSEAFF
TRBV24-1	many	NA	TRBJ1-2	TGTGCCACCAGTGATTCAGGGGTGGGCCGCTATGGCTACACCTTC	CATSDSGVGRYGYTF
TRBV7-3	many	TRBD2	TRBJ2-1	TGTGCCAGCAGCTTAAGCGGGGGGGCCTTAAGCAATGAGCAGTTCTTC	CASSLSGGALSNEQFF
TRBV7-3	few	NA	TRBJ1-3	TGTGCCAGCAGCTTAGGACCCGGGGACGGAAACACCATATATTTT	CASSLGPGDGNTIYF
TRBV3-1	many	NA	TRBJ1-1	TGTGCCAGCAGCCCCACCCCGGAGGCAACTGAAGCTTTCTTT	CASSPTPEATEAFF
TRBV6-2/TRBV6-3	many	NA	TRBJ1-2	TGTGCCAGCAGCCTCCCGGCCATAAACTATGGCTACACCTTC	CASSLPAINYGYTF
TRBV6-2/TRBV6-3	few	TRBD2	TRBJ2-7	TGTGCCAGCAGCTCCCAGAAGGGACTAGCGGGAGGGCGCGAGCAGTACTTC	CASSSQKGLAGGREQYF
TRBV20-1	many	NA	TRBJ2-3	TGCAGTGCTCCCCTTGGAAGCACAGATACGCAGTATTTT	CSAPLGSTDTQYF
TRBV11-1	many	TRBD2	TRBJ2-4	TGTGCCAGCAGCCCGTCCGAGACTAGCGGGTTTGACAAAAACATTCAGTACTTC	CASSPSETSGFDKNIQYF
TRBV3-1	many	TRBD1	TRBJ2-5	TGTGCCAGTCGGAATTGGGACAGACAGCAAGAGACCCAGTACTTC	CASRNWDRQQETQYF
TRBV6-5	many	NA	TRBJ2-1	TGTGCCAGCAGTTATGAGAACAGGGACTGGGGTAATGAGCAGTTCTTC	CASSYENRDWGNEQFF
TRBV2	many	TRBD2	TRBJ2-1	TGTGCCAGCAGTTTAGCGGGAGGGGGATTTTACAATGAGCAGTTCTTC	CASSLAGGGFYNEQFF
TRBV6-1	few	NA	TRBJ2-7	TGTGCCATCAAATCCGGTAGCGCCTACGAGCAGTACTTC	CAIKSGSAYEQYF
TRBV4-1	NA	TRBD1	TRBJ1-6	TGCGCCAGCAGCTTCCGGGACAGGGAAAATTCACCCCTCCACTTT	CASSFRDRENSPLHF
TRBV28	many	NA	TRBJ1-3	TGTGCCAGCAGGTTCCAGGGGAACACCATATATTTT	CASRFQGNTIYF
TRBV20-1	many	TRBD2	TRBJ2-7	TGCAGTGCTAGACCTGGGACTAGCGGGAACTACGAGCAGTACTTC	CSARPGTSGNYEQYF
TRBV20-1	many	NA	TRBJ2-7	TGCAGTGCTAGACCCCAGGGGGAGCAGTACTTC	CSARPQGEQYF
TRBV19	NA	NA	TRBJ2-2	TGTGCCAGTAGTATATCTTTGGCGATTCACACCGGGGAGCTGTTTTTT	CASSISLAIHTGELFF
TRBV5-1	NA	NA	TRBJ2-2	TGCGCCAGCAGCTCCGGCACCGGGGAGCTGTTTTTT	CASSSGTGELFF
TRBV5-6	many	NA	TRBJ1-1	TGTGCCAGCAGCTCCGGCCCGGGGGCTGAAGCTTTCTTT	CASSSGPGAEAFF
TRBV27	many	NA	TRBJ2-7	TGTGCCAGCAGTTCCAGATCTAGCTCCTACGAGCAGTACTTC	CASSSRSSSYEQYF
TRBV28	many	NA	TRBJ2-7	TGTGCCAGCAGTTTAGATCTAGGGGACGAGCAGTACTTC	CASSLDLGDEQYF
TRBV29-1	many	TRBD2	TRBJ2-2	TGCAGCGGATCACTAGCGTCGAACACCGGGGAGCTGTTTTTT	CSGSLASNTGELFF
TRBV28	NA	TRBD1	TRBJ2-5	TGTGCCAGCGGACAGGGGTTGGAGACCCAGTACTTC	CASGQGLETQYF
TRBV20-1	few	TRBD2	TRBJ2-5	TGCAGTGCCAGTACCGGGACTAGCGGGTACCAAGAGACCCAGTACTTC	CSASTGTSGYQETQYF